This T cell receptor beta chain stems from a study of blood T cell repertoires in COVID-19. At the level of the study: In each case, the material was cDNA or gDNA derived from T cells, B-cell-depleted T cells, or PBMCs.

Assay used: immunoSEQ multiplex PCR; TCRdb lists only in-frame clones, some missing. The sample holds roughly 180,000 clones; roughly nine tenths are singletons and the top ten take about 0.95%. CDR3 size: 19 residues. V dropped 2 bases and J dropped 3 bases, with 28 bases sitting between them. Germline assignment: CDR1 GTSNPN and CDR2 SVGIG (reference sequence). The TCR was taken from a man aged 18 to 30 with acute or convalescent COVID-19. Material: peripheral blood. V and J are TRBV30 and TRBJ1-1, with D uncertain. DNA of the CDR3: TGTGCCTGGAGTAACCCGGGCCTCACAATTGGGGAGGTGGACACTGAAGCTTTCTTT. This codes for CAWSNPGLTIGEVDTEAFF.